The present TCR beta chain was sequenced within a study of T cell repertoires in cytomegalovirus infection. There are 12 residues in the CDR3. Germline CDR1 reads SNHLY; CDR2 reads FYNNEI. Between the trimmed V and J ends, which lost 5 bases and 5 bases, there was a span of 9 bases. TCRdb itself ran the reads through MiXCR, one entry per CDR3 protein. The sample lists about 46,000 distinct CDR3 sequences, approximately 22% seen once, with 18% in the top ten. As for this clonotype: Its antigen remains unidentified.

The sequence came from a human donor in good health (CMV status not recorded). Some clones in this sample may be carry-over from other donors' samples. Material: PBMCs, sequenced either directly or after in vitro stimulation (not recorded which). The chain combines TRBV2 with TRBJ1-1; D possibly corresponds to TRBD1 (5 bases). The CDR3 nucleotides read TGTGCCAGCAGTCTAGGGGTAACTGAAGCTTTCTTT. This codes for CASSLGVTEAFF.